This entry describes one T cell receptor (beta chain). As yet, its antigen is unknown. The data belong to a study of CD8 T cells in ankylosing spondylitis. Study-wide findings and caveats: As reported, disease-linked clones showed significant enrichment in matched ankylosing spondylitis synovial fluid. About 8 highly homologous variants made up a TCR beta motif, and this motif appeared characteristic of ankylosing spondylitis blood. Clones linked with disease were CD8+ and fairly uncommon in the peripheral blood.

Using quantitative 5'-RACE with molecular barcodes, the authors made TCR beta libraries. TCRdb itself ran the 5' RACE reads through MiXCR, one entry per CDR3 protein. The sample has 300,000 to 400,000 distinct CDR3 sequences, around 20% seen once. From germline, CDR1 is DFQATT and CDR2 SNEGSKA (reference sequence). The CDR3 loop spans 14 amino acids. V lost 6 bases to trimming and J lost 6 bases; unmatched junction nucleotides: 8. This TCR was sampled from a male donor with ankylosing spondylitis. Sequences were obtained from blood, either unsorted or a sorted T cell fraction (not recorded which). The chain joins TRBV20-1 to TRBJ1-6; TRBD1 matches at 7 bases. The CDR3 nucleotides are TGCAGTGCAAAAAGGACAGGACCTAATTCACCCCTCCACTTT. The encoded protein is CSAKRTGPNSPLHF.